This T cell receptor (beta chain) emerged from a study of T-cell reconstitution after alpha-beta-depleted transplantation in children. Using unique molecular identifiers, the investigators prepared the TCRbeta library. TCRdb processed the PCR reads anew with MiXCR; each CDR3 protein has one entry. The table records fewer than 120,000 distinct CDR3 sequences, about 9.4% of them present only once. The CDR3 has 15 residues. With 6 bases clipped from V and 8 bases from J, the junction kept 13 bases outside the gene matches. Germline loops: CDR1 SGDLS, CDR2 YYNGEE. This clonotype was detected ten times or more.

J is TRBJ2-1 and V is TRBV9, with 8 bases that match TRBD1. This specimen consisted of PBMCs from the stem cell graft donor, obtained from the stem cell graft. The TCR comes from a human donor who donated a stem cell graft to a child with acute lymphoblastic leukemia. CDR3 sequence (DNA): TGTGCCAGCACCCAAACGACAGGGGCCGGGGATGAGCAGTTCTTC. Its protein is CASTQTTGAGDEQFF. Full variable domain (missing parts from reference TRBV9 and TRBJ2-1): DSGVTQTPKHLITATGQRVTLRCSPRSGDLSVYWYQQSLDQGLQFLIQYYNGEERAKGNILERFSAQQFPDLHSELNLSSLELGDSALYFCASTQTTGAGDEQFFGPGTRLTVL.